The entry below describes one T cell receptor beta chain. This record comes from a study of OX40 agonist ivuxolimab in advanced cancers. Here immunoSEQ multiplex PCR was the method, and the copy in TCRdb shows in-frame clones only, minus some. This repertoire shows around 75,000 clones, 89% found once; its top ten account for less than 3%. The CDR3 is made up of 15 amino acids. Germline V gene sequence: CDR1 MDHEN, CDR2 SYDVKM. Between the trimmed V and J ends, which lost 7 bases and 4 bases, there was a span of 20 bases. Sequencing was performed on CD4+ or CD8+ T cells sorted from blood, taken in a trial of the OX40 agonist ivuxolimab. The sequence was obtained from an adult with an advanced solid tumor such as melanoma, head and neck, liver or kidney cancer. V gene TRBV28 combines with J gene TRBJ2-7; either TRBD1 or TRBD2 may supply D (6 bases each). CDR3 loop: CASTPLGKGGYEQYF. In DNA form, the CDR3 reads TGTGCCAGCACCCCTTTGGGGAAAGGGGGGTACGAGCAGTACTTC.